The entry below gives a single TCR beta chain sequence along with its context. The data were taken from a study of human T cells and chemical hapten exposure. One entry per CDR3 protein, called by TCRdb with MiXCR from the RACE reads. The sample has 150,000 to 200,000 distinct CDR3 sequences, 13% to 15% seen once. The V gene end was trimmed by 2 bases and the J gene end by 0 bases; junction bases not matched to a gene: 7. The CDR3 has 16 residues. Germline CDR1 reads SNHLY; CDR2 reads FYNNEI. Time point in this sample: patch test 1, 2 weeks after DPC sensitization. Stated treatment: therapeutic diphenylcyclopropenone sensitization with weekly scalp DPC.

The clonotype originates from a woman in her thirties with alopecia areata. Some clones in this sample may be carry-over from other donors' samples. This chain connects TRBV2 to TRBJ2-7; 7 positions agree with TRBD1. Sequenced here: whole blood, sampled in connection with sensitization to the hapten diphenylcyclopropenone (DPC). The CDR3 DNA reads TGTGCCAGCAGTGAATGGTTGACAGGGTCCTCCTACGAGCAGTACTTC. This codes for CASSEWLTGSSYEQYF.